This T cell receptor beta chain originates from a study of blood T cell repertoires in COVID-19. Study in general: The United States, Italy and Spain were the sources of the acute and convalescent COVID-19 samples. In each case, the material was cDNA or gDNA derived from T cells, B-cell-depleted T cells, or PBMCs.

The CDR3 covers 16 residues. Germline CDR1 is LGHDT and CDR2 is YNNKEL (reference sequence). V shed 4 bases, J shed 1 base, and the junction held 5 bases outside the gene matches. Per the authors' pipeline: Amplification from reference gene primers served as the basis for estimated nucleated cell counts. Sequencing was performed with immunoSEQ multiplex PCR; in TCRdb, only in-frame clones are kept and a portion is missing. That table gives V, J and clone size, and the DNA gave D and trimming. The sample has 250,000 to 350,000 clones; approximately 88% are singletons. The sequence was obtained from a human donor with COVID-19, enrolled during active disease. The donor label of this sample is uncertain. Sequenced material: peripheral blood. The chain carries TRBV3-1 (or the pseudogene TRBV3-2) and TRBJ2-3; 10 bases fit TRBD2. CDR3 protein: CASSPELAGRTDTQYF. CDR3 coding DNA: TGTGCCAGCAGCCCCGAACTAGCGGGACGCACAGATACGCAGTATTTT.